This T cell receptor (beta chain) was sequenced in a study of blood T cell repertoires in COVID-19. Study details: PBMCs, B-cell-depleted T cells, or T cells were the source of the cDNA or gDNA that made up the material.

Produced via immunoSEQ multiplex PCR; TCRdb's table is partial and in-frame only. The repertoire consists of 40,000 to 55,000 clones, with 65% to 85% occurring once and the leading ten covering roughly 4.8%. The germline gives CDR1 LGHNT, CDR2 FRNRAP. Trimming at V came to 5 bases and at J to 8 bases, leaving 9 bases not matched to a gene. This CDR3 spans 14 amino acids. Sequenced input: peripheral blood. This sequence joins TRBV12-5 and TRBJ2-1, with 7 bases that match TRBD1. This TCR was sampled from a human donor in a cohort sampled during active COVID-19. DNA of the CDR3: TGTGCTAGTGGTCCCGGACAGGTGAGGGATGAGCAGTTCTTC. It yields the protein CASGPGQVRDEQFF.